A single sample is the source of the 30 T cell receptor beta chains below, sequenced in a study of blood T cells in healthy people across ages. It was with a sample-barcoded 5' primer and a J-beta primer mix that a second PCR of roughly 7 to 12 cycles was run. TCRdb redid the calling of the 5' RACE reads with MiXCR, one entry per CDR3 protein. The sample comprises about 1.6 million distinct CDR3 sequences, around 35% of which are singletons, and over 9% rests with the top ten. The sequenced sample consisted of blood. The receptors derive from a woman in her thirties in good health.

This clonotype has more than one count but fewer than ten. The rearrangement links TRBV7-6 to TRBJ2-3, with a possible D match to TRBD1 (7 bases). Deletions cut 5 bases from V and 2 bases from J, with 14 bases between. Germline CDR1 reads SGHVS; CDR2 reads FNYEAQ. This CDR3 is built from 15 residues. The CDR3 DNA reads as TGTGCCAGCAGCCCGGAGGGGGCCAACACAGATACGCAGTATTTT. This gives the protein CASSPEGANTDTQYF.

The table lists this clonotype with many counts. This chain uses TRBV5-1 with TRBJ2-5; 11 bases map to TRBD1. The J call may be incorrect, as the DNA end agrees better with TRBJ2-7. The CDR3 loop spans 15 amino acids. Per the germline V gene, CDR1 is SGHRS and CDR2 is YFSETQ. The CDR3 nucleotides read TGCGCCAGCAGCGGAGGACAGGGGGCCTACCACGAGCAGTACTTC. Its translation: CASSGGQGAYHEQYF.

This clonotype was detected a few times. This chain joins TRBV6-1 and TRBJ2-7, with 7 nucleotides matching TRBD2. Trimming cost V 7 bases and J 1 base; bases outside gene matches: 13. Looked up from germline, CDR1 is MNHNS and CDR2 is SASEGT. This CDR3 has 16 amino acids. The CDR3 loop is CASNPREVMSSYEQYF. For the CDR3, the DNA is TGTGCCAGCAACCCTCGGGAGGTGATGTCGTCCTACGAGCAGTACTTC.

In regard to this clonotype: No conserved phenylalanine or tryptophan is present at the end of the CDR3, so a read error is the likely explanation. The V gene is TRBV29-1, the J gene TRBJ2-1; 8 nucleotides agree with TRBD2. The germline CDR1 and CDR2 sequences are SQVTM and ANQGSEA. The CDR3 consists of 17 residues. The V and J ends lost 0 bases and 3 bases, in that order; junction bases with no gene match: 10. The CDR3 loop reads CSVEDRRRGALYNEQFV. Written as DNA, the CDR3 is TGCAGCGTTGAAGACCGCCGGCGGGGGGCCCTCTACAATGAGCAGTTCGTC.

The rearrangement links TRBV20-1 to TRBJ1-6, with a possible D match to TRBD1 (5 bases). Trimming removed 6 bases from V and 4 bases from J, with 13 bases in between. The CDR3 has 14 residues. Germline V gene lookup returns CDR1 DFQATT and CDR2 SNEGSKA (reference sequence). For the CDR3, the DNA is TGCAGTGCCCCTCCGGACACGTATAATTCACCCCTCCACTTT. Translating it yields CSAPPDTYNSPLHF.

The CDR3 is CASSKVVLADGTDTQYF. In DNA form, the CDR3 reads TGTGCCAGCAGCAAAGTGGTACTAGCGGATGGCACAGATACGCAGTATTTT. The chain couples TRBV21-1 to TRBJ2-3. TRBV21-1 is an annotated pseudogene. The CDR3 runs to 17 residues.

The rearrangement joins TRBV5-1 to TRBJ2-3; 14 bases align to TRBD2. Germline V lookup: CDR1 SGHRS, CDR2 YFSETQ. The CDR3 loop spans 19 amino acids. The V segment lost 4 bases and the J segment 0 bases; nucleotides outside the gene matches: 10. The CDR3 bases are TGCGCCAGCAGCCCTAGAGGACTAGCGGGGGGTGATAGCACAGATACGCAGTATTTT. Translating it yields CASSPRGLAGGDSTDTQYF.

Details on this clonotype: One end of the junction is discordant with germline, which a read error may explain. J is TRBJ2-7 and V is TRBV10-3, with 7 bases aligning to TRBD2. This CDR3 is 14 amino acids long. CDR1 is ENHRY and CDR2 is SYGVKD in the germline V gene. The CDR3 sequence is CAISELDGAGELYF. CDR3 sequence (DNA): TGTGCCATCAGTGAGTTGGACGGTGCGGGAGAGCTGTACTTC.

With regard to this clonotype: One junction end disagrees with the germline gene, perhaps due to a read error. The V gene is TRBV27, the J gene TRBJ2-3, with a weak D call TRBD2 (7 bases). CDR1 MNHEY and CDR2 SMNVEV come from the germline V gene (reference sequence). CDR3 size: 14 residues. The DNA of the CDR3 is TGTGCCAGCAGGATCGGGGGGCCCGGAGATGCGCAGTATTTT. Translation: CASRIGGPGDAQYF.

For this clonotype: A read error may produce the germline difference seen at one junction end. The chain recombines TRBV20-1 with TRBJ1-5; 7 nucleotides line up with TRBD1. This CDR3 contains 14 residues. Germline CDR1 reads DFQATT; CDR2 reads SNEGSKA (reference sequence). The CDR3 DNA follows: TGCAGTGCGGGCGCAGGGGGGACAACAACACCCCGGCATTTT. Encoded protein: CSAGAGGTTTPRHF.

This chain uses TRBV7-9 with TRBJ2-1, with D perhaps given as TRBD1 or TRBD2 (5 bases each). V was clipped by 5 bases and J by 4 bases, with 15 bases between them. The germline CDR1 and CDR2 sequences are SEHNR and FQNEAQ (reference sequence). CDR3 length: 15 amino acids. For the CDR3, the DNA is TGTGCCAGCAGCCGGGGAAAGGGGATATACAATGAGCAGTTCTTC. It encodes CASSRGKGIYNEQFF.

The chain carries TRBV11-2 and TRBJ2-1; either TRBD1 or TRBD2 may fit D (6 bases each). The V end lost 0 bases, the J end lost 8 bases, and 11 bases lay between the germline ends. CDR3 size: 14 residues. Germline V gene data show CDR1 as SGHAT and CDR2 as FQNNGV. CDR3 nucleotide sequence: TGTGCCAGCAGCTTAGACGGGGGCCTGGATGAGCAGTTCTTC. Amino acids: CASSLDGGLDEQFF.

This clonotype was observed at least ten times. CDR3 bases: TGCGCCAGCAGCTTGGGTGGTTTCTCCTACAATGAGCAGTTCTTC. It yields the protein CASSLGGFSYNEQFF. The J gene is TRBJ2-1, the V gene TRBV5-1; D gene uncertain. CDR3 size: 15 residues. CDR1 and CDR2 from the germline V gene are SGHRS and YFSETQ. V shed 0 bases and J shed 0 bases, with 7 bases lying between them.

The chain uses TRBV20-1 and TRBJ1-5, with TRBD1 matching over 8 bases. The CDR3 contains 16 residues. Unmatched junction bases numbered 13, after V lost 1 base and J lost 8 bases. Germline assignment: CDR1 DFQATT and CDR2 SNEGSKA (reference sequence). The CDR3 coding sequence is TGCAGTGCTAGAGCCGGGACAGGTTATACGGTTGAGCCCCAGCATTTT. It encodes CSARAGTGYTVEPQHF.

This clonotype has only a few counts. V and J are TRBV20-1 and TRBJ2-7, with 9 bases matching TRBD2. Germline V gene lookup returns CDR1 DFQATT and CDR2 SNEGSKA (reference sequence). The CDR3 runs 13 residues. The V gene end was trimmed by 8 bases and the J gene end by 3 bases; junction bases not matched to a gene: 8. The CDR3 protein is CSSKATSGYEQYF. Written as DNA, the CDR3 is TGCAGTTCAAAAGCGACTAGCGGCTACGAGCAGTACTTC.

The J gene is TRBJ2-1, the V gene TRBV4-1; D remains unclear. The germline V and J ends were trimmed by 0 bases and 8 bases, with 14 bases remaining between them. Germline assignment: CDR1 MGHRA and CDR2 YSYEKL. The CDR3 contains 15 residues. Here the CDR3 DNA reads TGCGCCAGCAGCCAAGATCACCGCAACGGCGATGAGCAGTTCTTC. It yields the protein CASSQDHRNGDEQFF.

This clonotype has only a few counts. The rearrangement links TRBV20-1 to TRBJ2-7, with D tentatively TRBD1 or TRBD2 (5 bases each). The CDR3 sequence is 12 residues long. Looked up from germline, CDR1 is DFQATT and CDR2 is SNEGSKA (reference sequence). The CDR3 nucleotides are TGCAGCGCGCTTGGGACCTCCTACGAGCAGTACTTC. Protein product: CSALGTSYEQYF.

This clonotype was seen at least ten times. V and J are TRBV20-1 and TRBJ2-5, with D hard to call. The V end was cut by 4 bases, the J end by 1 base, with 13 bases between. The CDR3 spans 14 residues. The germline V gene encodes CDR1 DFQATT and CDR2 SNEGSKA (reference sequence). Written as DNA, the CDR3 is TGCAGTGCTACCCGTGGACCAGTCCAAGAGACCCAGTACTTC. Its translation is CSATRGPVQETQYF.

The CDR3 DNA sequence: TGTGCCTCTACAGGTGCGGAGAGCACAGATACGCAGTATTTT. Amino acids: CASTGAESTDTQYF. This chain joins TRBV2 and TRBJ2-3; a possible D gene is TRBD1 (5 bases). The CDR3 extends over 14 amino acids. CDR1 is SNHLY, CDR2 FYNNEI, per germline. The germline V and J ends were trimmed by 11 bases and 0 bases, with 15 bases remaining between them.

Many counts were recorded for this clonotype. The chain employs TRBV7-2 and TRBJ2-2; D possibly corresponds to TRBD1 (5 bases). The CDR3 spans 16 residues. Germline CDR1 and CDR2: SGHTA and FQGNSA. V was shortened by 1 base and J by 6 bases, with 15 bases between the two germline ends. The CDR3 is CASSLEGGHRSGELFF. The DNA of the CDR3 is TGTGCCAGCAGCTTAGAAGGCGGTCACAGGTCCGGGGAGCTGTTTTTT.

The V and J genes are TRBV7-3 and TRBJ2-5, with D uncertain. Germline CDR1 reads SGHTA; CDR2 reads FQGTGA. This CDR3 has 14 amino acids. Between the trimmed V and J ends, which lost 1 base and 5 bases, there was a span of 11 bases. For the CDR3, the DNA is TGTGCCAGCAGCTTAAGTTCCAGCCACGAGACCCAGTACTTC. Its translation: CASSLSSSHETQYF. Complete variable domain (other parts from reference TRBV7-3 and TRBJ2-5): GAGVSQTPSNKVTEKGKYVELRCDPISGHTALYWYRQSLGQGPEFLIYFQGTGAADDSGLPNDRFFAVRPEGSVSTLKIQRTERGDSAVYLCASSLSSSHETQYFGPGTRLLVL.

This clonotype has more than one count but fewer than ten. This rearrangement joins TRBV7-6 to TRBJ2-2; 7 bases are a match to TRBD1. J lost 4 bases, V lost 5 bases, and 4 bases had no gene match. CDR3 length: 14 residues. The germline gives CDR1 SGHVS, CDR2 FNYEAQ. The CDR3 DNA sequence: TGTGCCAGCAGCATCGGACAGGCCACCGGGGAGCTGTTTTTT. It encodes CASSIGQATGELFF. Full variable domain (missing parts from reference TRBV7-6 and TRBJ2-2): GAGVSQSPRYKVTKRGQDVALRCDPISGHVSLYWYRQALGQGPEFLTYFNYEAQQDKSGLPNDRFSAERPEGSISTLTIQRTEQRDSAMYRCASSIGQATGELFFGEGSRLTVL.

To note about this clonotype: A much larger clone sits a single nucleotide away, making a read error possible. No conserved phenylalanine or tryptophan ends this CDR3, so it is likely a read error. The rearrangement uses TRBV6-6 and TRBJ2-5; no firm D call. Per the germline V gene, CDR1 is MNHNY and CDR2 is SVGAGI (reference sequence). CDR3 length: 12 amino acids. With 6 bases removed from V and 4 bases from J, the gap between germline ends came to 9 bases. The CDR3 sequence: CASRDVGETQYC. In nucleotides, the CDR3 is TGTGCCAGCAGGGACGTGGGAGAGACCCAGTACTGC.

Many counts were recorded for this clonotype. V usage is TRBV27 and J usage is TRBJ2-7; 8 positions match TRBD1. Germline CDR1 and CDR2: MNHEY and SMNVEV (reference sequence). The ends lost 5 bases at V and 4 bases at J; junction bases unmatched: 4. The CDR3 loop spans 13 amino acids. The CDR3 reads CASSRQGLYEQYF. The CDR3 region has the DNA TGTGCCAGCAGTAGACAGGGGCTGTACGAGCAGTACTTC.

The V call is TRBV6-1, the J call TRBJ2-3; D is undetermined. The CDR3 is 12 amino acids. V was cut by 2 bases and J by 5 bases, with 5 bases left in between. The germline CDR1 and CDR2 sequences are MNHNS and SASEGT. CDR3 sequence reads: CASSEWGDTQYF. The CDR3 DNA sequence: TGTGCCAGCAGTGAATGGGGAGATACGCAGTATTTT.

This clonotype came up a few times. The V and J genes are TRBV27 and TRBJ1-5; 7 bases align to TRBD1. V lost 5 bases and J lost 4; bases outside the gene matches: 8. CDR1 and CDR2 from the germline V gene are MNHEY and SMNVEV (reference sequence). The CDR3 extends over 15 amino acids. DNA for the CDR3: TGTGCCAGCAGTCCCCAGACAGGGACTAATCAGCCCCAGCATTTT. Translation: CASSPQTGTNQPQHF.

V is TRBV5-1 and J is TRBJ1-2; D call uncertain. Trimming took off 3 bases at V and 6 bases at J, with 12 bases between the two ends. Germline V CDR1 and CDR2: SGHRS, YFSETQ. This CDR3 spans 13 amino acids. CDR3 region: CASSSALGNGYTF. The CDR3 nucleotides are TGCGCCAGCAGCTCCGCCCTCGGTAATGGCTACACCTTC.

The chain combines TRBV12-3 or TRBV12-4 with TRBJ2-7, with D tentatively TRBD1 (5 bases). Trimming pared 6 bases from V and 4 bases from J, leaving 16 bases between. The CDR3 is 14 residues long. CDR3 region: CASSQDTLLYEQYF. CDR3 sequence (DNA): TGTGCCAGCAGCCAGGACACGCTGTTATACGAGCAGTACTTC.

The CDR3 DNA is TGCAGTGCTAGTCCCGGACTAGCGTATGATTACGAGCAGTACTTC. Its protein is CSASPGLAYDYEQYF. This rearrangement joins TRBV20-1 to TRBJ2-7, with 9 bases that match TRBD2. The ends lost 3 bases at V and 4 bases at J; junction bases unmatched: 10. This CDR3 comprises 15 residues. From germline, CDR1 is DFQATT and CDR2 SNEGSKA (reference sequence).

This clonotype was observed a handful of times. The V and J genes are TRBV2 and TRBJ2-1, with 7 bases matching TRBD1. V shed 1 base and J 0 bases; nucleotides not matched to a gene: 3. The CDR3 runs to 16 residues. The V gene's germline CDR1 is SNHLY and CDR2 FYNNEI. CDR3 protein: CASSEDGDSSYNEQFF. CDR3 DNA: TGTGCCAGCAGTGAAGACGGGGACAGCTCCTACAATGAGCAGTTCTTC.